The subject of this entry is one T cell receptor (beta chain). Clones were sequenced by immunoSEQ multiplex PCR, and TCRdb holds only the in-frame ones, with some missing. The data show some 200,000 clones, 94% seen once. This sample was included in a study of blood T cell repertoires in COVID-19. The origin of this receptor is a man aged 30-40 years with COVID-19, enrolled during active disease. The sequencing sample was made of peripheral blood.

DNA for the CDR3: TGCGCCAGCAGCTACAGGGGGGACTATGGCTACACCTTC. Amino acids: CASSYRGDYGYTF. The V and J genes are TRBV4-1 and TRBJ1-2; 8 positions agree with TRBD1. Germline assignment: CDR1 MGHRA and CDR2 YSYEKL. Losses at the gene ends were 5 bases for V and 3 bases for J; bases not matched to a gene: 2. The CDR3 has 13 amino acids.